This entry lists 15 T cell receptor beta chains sequenced from one sample in a study of blood T cell repertoires in COVID-19. Repertoires were generated with immunoSEQ multiplex PCR, while TCRdb's copy carries only in-frame clones and drops some. The sample yields about 100,000 clones, around 87% seen once. Sequencing used peripheral blood. The source of these receptors is a woman in her twenties or thirties with acute or convalescent COVID-19.

The rearrangement joins TRBV5-1 to TRBJ2-1; D call uncertain. CDR1 SGHRS and CDR2 YFSETQ come from the germline V gene. CDR3 length: 13 residues. V lost 0 bases to trimming and J lost 7 bases, with 8 bases between them. DNA of the CDR3: TGCGCCAGCAGCTTGGCCTCGGAGAATGAGCAGTTCTTC. This gives the protein CASSLASENEQFF. Supplemented by reference TRBV5-1 and TRBJ2-1, the full variable domain reads KAGVTQTPRYLIKTRGQQVTLSCSPISGHRSVSWYQQTPGQGLQFLFEYFSETQRNKGNFPGRFSGRQFSNSRSEMNVSTLELGDSALYLCASSLASENEQFFGPGTRLTVL.

This clone was seen only once. This rearrangement joins TRBV3-1 (or the pseudogene TRBV3-2) to TRBJ2-3, with no clear D. The CDR3 consists of 15 residues. Germline V CDR1 and CDR2: LGHDT, YNNKEL (reference sequence). V lost 4 bases and J 1 base, leaving 12 bases between the germline ends. The CDR3 region is CASSRAFQRTDTQYF. CDR3 in DNA: TGTGCCAGCAGCCGGGCATTCCAGCGCACAGATACGCAGTATTTT.

V is TRBV5-1 and J is TRBJ2-1; 14 bases match TRBD2. J lost 5 bases, V lost 3 bases, and 4 bases had no gene match. This CDR3 contains 16 residues. The germline V gene has CDR1 SGHRS and CDR2 YFSETQ. The CDR3 bases are TGCGCCAGCAGCTGGACTAGCGGGGGGCTAAACAATGAGCAGTTCTTC. The encoded protein is CASSWTSGGLNNEQFF.

The genes are TRBV5-1 and TRBJ2-5; D call uncertain. Germline assignment: CDR1 SGHRS and CDR2 YFSETQ. The V end was cut by 9 bases, the J end by 2 bases, with 8 bases between. This CDR3 is 11 amino acids long. The CDR3 DNA follows: TGCGCCACCCCAGGTCAAGAGACCCAGTACTTC. It translates to CATPGQETQYF.

The genes are TRBV7-9 and TRBJ2-2, with 8 bases identical to TRBD1. J lost 6 bases, V lost 5 bases, and 5 bases had no gene match. The CDR3 totals 14 residues. CDR1 SEHNR and CDR2 FQNEAQ come from the germline V gene (reference sequence). CDR3 residues: CASSPTGDAGELFF. CDR3 DNA sequence: TGTGCCAGCAGCCCGACAGGGGACGCCGGGGAGCTGTTTTTT.

The chain carries TRBV5-1 and TRBJ1-2; D not resolved. The CDR3 is 14 residues long. CDR1 is SGHRS, CDR2 YFSETQ, per germline. V was trimmed by 0 bases and J by 6 bases, leaving 12 bases between them. The CDR3 loop is CASSLGGQANGYTF. The CDR3 region has the DNA TGCGCCAGCAGCTTGGGAGGGCAAGCGAATGGCTACACCTTC.

The chain uses TRBV5-6 and TRBJ2-1; no firm D call. Trimming pared 5 bases from V and 1 base from J, leaving 13 bases between. Germline values: CDR1 SGHDT, CDR2 YYEEEE. This CDR3 contains 15 residues. CDR3 sequence: CASSHGVLSYNEQFF. Here the CDR3 DNA reads TGTGCCAGCAGTCACGGTGTCCTTTCCTACAATGAGCAGTTCTTC.

This chain joins TRBV18 and TRBJ2-7, with TRBD1 matching 9 bases. The germline gives CDR1 KGHSH, CDR2 LQKENI. The CDR3 sequence is 15 residues long. Losses at the gene ends were 2 bases for V and 5 bases for J; bases not matched to a gene: 7. Here the CDR3 reads CASSPSRDRVHEQYF. The CDR3, as DNA: TGTGCCAGCTCACCATCCCGGGACAGGGTCCACGAGCAGTACTTC.

The rearrangement joins TRBV18 to TRBJ1-1; D may be TRBD1 (5 bases). Germline loops: CDR1 KGHSH, CDR2 LQKENI. There are 14 residues in the CDR3. Trimming left V 5 bases short and J 1 base short, with 11 bases between. The CDR3 DNA sequence: TGTGCCAGCTCAGCTGACAGCGCGAACACTGAAGCTTTCTTT. Protein sequence: CASSADSANTEAFF.

This clone showed up just once. The rearrangement uses TRBV19 and TRBJ2-7, with 8 bases identical to TRBD1. V was pared by 6 bases and J by 5 bases, with 12 bases of the junction left unmatched. Germline loops: CDR1 LNHDA, CDR2 SQIVND (reference sequence). This CDR3 is built from 15 residues. The CDR3 DNA is TGTGCCAGTAGCCCACAGGGGGGTGATTGGGACGAGCAGTACTTC. It codes for CASSPQGGDWDEQYF.

The rearrangement links TRBV7-9 to TRBJ1-2; D call uncertain. This CDR3 has 13 residues. Trimming took 3 bases from V and 4 from J, leaving 9 bases between them. Germline V gives CDR1 SEHNR, CDR2 FQNEAQ (reference sequence). The CDR3 protein is CASSFSSTYGYTF. CDR3 DNA: TGTGCCAGCAGCTTCTCTAGCACCTATGGCTACACCTTC.

The chain is built from TRBV19 and TRBJ2-7; 7 positions match TRBD1. Germline V gives CDR1 LNHDA, CDR2 SQIVND (reference sequence). The CDR3 length is 15 residues. The ends lost 3 bases at V and 5 bases at J; junction bases unmatched: 10. CDR3 residues: CASSIRRQGTDEQYF. The DNA for the CDR3 is TGTGCCAGTAGTATCCGTCGACAGGGTACCGACGAGCAGTACTTC.

The J gene is TRBJ2-1, the V gene TRBV15; a possible D gene is TRBD2 (6 bases). CDR3 size: 13 residues. Germline V gene sequence: CDR1 LNHNV, CDR2 YYDKDF (reference sequence). Between the trimmed V and J ends, which lost 0 bases and 7 bases, there was a span of 7 bases. The CDR3 DNA is TGTGCCACCAGCAGAGATGGGGGGAATGAGCAGTTCTTC. Protein sequence: CATSRDGGNEQFF.

The chain links TRBV10-2 to TRBJ1-1; weak D call: TRBD1 (6 bases). This CDR3 region has 13 residues. Per the germline V gene, CDR1 is WSHSY and CDR2 is SAAADI. V was clipped by 8 bases and J by 5 bases, with 15 bases between them. Written as DNA, the CDR3 is TGCGCCAGCGGCCAGGGGTTGGGTACTGAAGCTTTCTTT. This encodes CASGQGLGTEAFF.

The V and J genes are TRBV7-2 and TRBJ2-3; 7 bases agree with TRBD2. Germline V gene sequence: CDR1 SGHTA, CDR2 FQGNSA. V lost 0 bases and J lost 4; bases outside the gene matches: 1. The CDR3 consists of 14 residues. CDR3 sequence reads: CASSLAGGADTQYF. In nucleotides, the CDR3 is TGTGCCAGCAGCTTAGCGGGAGGGGCAGATACGCAGTATTTT. The full variable domain, completed using reference TRBV7-2 and TRBJ2-3, is GAGVSQSPSNKVTEKGKDVELRCDPISGHTALYWYRQSLGQGLEFLIYFQGNSAPDKSGLPSDRFSAERTGGSVSTLTIQRTQQEDSAVYLCASSLAGGADTQYFGPGTRLTVL.